The following is a T cell receptor (beta chain) sequence with its context. Its target is not known. This sample is drawn from a study of identical twins. Study-level findings and limits: Some out-of-frame alpha sequences were shared by twins, and these showed excess low generation probability.

From the 5' RACE reads, TCRdb called clonotypes with MiXCR, one entry per CDR3 protein. The data contain 410,000 or so distinct CDR3 sequences, less than 20% of them singletons. Looked up from germline, CDR1 is SGDLS and CDR2 is YYNGEE. This CDR3 is 14 amino acids long. The V gene lost 0 bases and the J gene lost 4 bases, with 11 bases spanning the gap. This chain uses TRBV9 with TRBJ2-7; weak D call: TRBD1 (6 bases). The specimen sequenced was naive T cells sorted from blood. This TCR derives from a man in his forties or fifties in good health. DNA for the CDR3: TGTGCCAGCAGCGTAGGGGGGCAGGGGTACGAGCAGTACTTC. Residues: CASSVGGQGYEQYF.